What follows are 5 T cell receptor beta chains derived from one specimen sequenced in a study of neoadjuvant nivolumab and ipilimumab in lung cancer. Method: immunoSEQ multiplex PCR; TCRdb's copy keeps in-frame clones and lacks some. In the table there are around 20,000 clones, roughly 80% of which are singletons. The input for sequencing was tumor tissue, taken after neoadjuvant nivolumab, alone or with ipilimumab, at or shortly before surgery. The receptors come from an adult with non-small cell lung cancer.

The gene calls are TRBV5-1 and TRBJ2-1; 7 nucleotides align to TRBD1. There are 14 residues in the CDR3. The ends lost 4 bases at V and 4 bases at J; junction bases unmatched: 5. CDR1 is SGHRS and CDR2 is YFSETQ in the germline V gene. The CDR3 loop reads CASSPGQVYNEQFF. CDR3 sequence (DNA): TGCGCCAGCAGCCCCGGACAGGTTTACAATGAGCAGTTCTTC.

The CDR3 sequence: CSVEEGKTQYF. CDR3 in DNA: TGCAGCGTTGAAGAAGGAAAGACCCAGTACTTC. The chain combines TRBV29-1 with TRBJ2-5; no definite D call. The CDR3 length is 11 residues. Germline V CDR1 and CDR2: SQVTM, ANQGSEA. Trimming removed 0 bases from V and 6 bases from J, with 5 bases in between.

This chain links TRBV27 with TRBJ2-1; 7 nucleotides match TRBD2. Trimming cost V 1 base and J 9 bases; bases outside gene matches: 12. CDR1 is MNHEY, CDR2 SMNVEV, per germline (reference sequence). The CDR3 extends over 16 amino acids. CDR3 coding DNA: TGTGCCAGCAGTTTATATTCCGGGGGGAAACGCACTGAGCAGTTCTTC. Its translation is CASSLYSGGKRTEQFF.

The chain couples TRBV5-8 to TRBJ1-6; 9 bases align to TRBD1. V shed 3 bases, J shed 7 bases, and the junction held 2 bases outside the gene matches. Germline loops: CDR1 SGHTS, CDR2 YDEGEE. The CDR3 sequence is 14 residues long. The CDR3 DNA sequence: TGTGCCAGCAGCTATGGGACAGGGAATTCACCCCTCCACTTT. Its protein product is CASSYGTGNSPLHF.

The rearrangement links TRBV7-2 to TRBJ2-5, with D maybe TRBD2 (6 bases). V lost 1 base and J 3 bases, leaving 9 bases between the germline ends. Germline CDR1 reads SGHTA; CDR2 reads FQGNSA. There are 14 residues in the CDR3. The CDR3 protein is CASSLGLAEETQYF. The CDR3 nucleotides are TGTGCCAGCAGCTTAGGTTTAGCGGAAGAGACCCAGTACTTC.